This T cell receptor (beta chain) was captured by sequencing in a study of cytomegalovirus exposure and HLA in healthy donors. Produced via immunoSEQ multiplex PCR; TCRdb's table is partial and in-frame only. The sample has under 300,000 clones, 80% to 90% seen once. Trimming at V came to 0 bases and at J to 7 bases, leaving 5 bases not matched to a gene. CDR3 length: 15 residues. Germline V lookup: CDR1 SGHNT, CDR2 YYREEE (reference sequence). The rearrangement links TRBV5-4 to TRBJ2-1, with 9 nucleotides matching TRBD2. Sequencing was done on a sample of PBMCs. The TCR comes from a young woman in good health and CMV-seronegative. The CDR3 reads CASSLDLAGMNEQFF. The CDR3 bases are TGTGCCAGCAGCTTGGATCTAGCGGGGATGAATGAGCAGTTCTTC.